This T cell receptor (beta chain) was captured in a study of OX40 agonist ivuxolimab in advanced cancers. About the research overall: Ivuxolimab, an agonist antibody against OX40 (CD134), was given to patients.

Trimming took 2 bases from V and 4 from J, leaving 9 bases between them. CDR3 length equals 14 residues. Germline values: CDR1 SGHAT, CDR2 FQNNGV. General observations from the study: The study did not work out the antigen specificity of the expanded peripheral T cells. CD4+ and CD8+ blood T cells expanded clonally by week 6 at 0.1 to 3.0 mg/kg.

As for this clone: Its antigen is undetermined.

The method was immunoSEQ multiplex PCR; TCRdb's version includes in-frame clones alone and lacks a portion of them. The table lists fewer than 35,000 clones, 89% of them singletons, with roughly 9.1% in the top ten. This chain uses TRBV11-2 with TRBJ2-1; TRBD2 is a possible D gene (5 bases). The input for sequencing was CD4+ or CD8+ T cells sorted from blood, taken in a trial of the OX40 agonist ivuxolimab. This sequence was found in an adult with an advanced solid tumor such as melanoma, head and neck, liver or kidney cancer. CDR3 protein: CASSLSGRYNEQFF. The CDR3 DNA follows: TGTGCCAGCAGCTTAAGCGGCCGATACAATGAGCAGTTCTTC.